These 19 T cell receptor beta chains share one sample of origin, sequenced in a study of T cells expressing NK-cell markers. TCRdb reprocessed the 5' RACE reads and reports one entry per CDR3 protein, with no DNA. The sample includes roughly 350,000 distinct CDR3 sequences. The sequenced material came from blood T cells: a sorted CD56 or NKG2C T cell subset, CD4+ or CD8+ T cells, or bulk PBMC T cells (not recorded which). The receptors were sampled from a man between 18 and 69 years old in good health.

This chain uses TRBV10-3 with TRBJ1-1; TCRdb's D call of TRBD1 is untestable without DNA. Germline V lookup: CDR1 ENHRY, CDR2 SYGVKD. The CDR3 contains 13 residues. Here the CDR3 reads CATGTGVNTEAFF.

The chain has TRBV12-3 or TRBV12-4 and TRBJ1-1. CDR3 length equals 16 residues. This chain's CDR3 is CASTDAKGGALAEAFF.

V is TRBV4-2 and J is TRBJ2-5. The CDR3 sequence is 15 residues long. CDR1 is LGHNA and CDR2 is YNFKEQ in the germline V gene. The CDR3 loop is CASSLSVASQETQYF.

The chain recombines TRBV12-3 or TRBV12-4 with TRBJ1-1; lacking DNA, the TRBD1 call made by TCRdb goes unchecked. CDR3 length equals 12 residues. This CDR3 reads CASSPTGIKAFF.

The CDR3 protein is CSAGLGGTAYEQYF. The chain employs TRBV20-1 and TRBJ2-7; TCRdb designates TRBD1, a call that cannot be tested without DNA. The germline CDR1 and CDR2 sequences are DFQATT and SNEGSKA (reference sequence). CDR3 size: 14 residues.

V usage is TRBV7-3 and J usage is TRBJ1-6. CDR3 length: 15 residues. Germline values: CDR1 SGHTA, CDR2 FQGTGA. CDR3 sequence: CASSLTGGVKSPLHF. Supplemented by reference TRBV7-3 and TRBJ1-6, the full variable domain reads GAGVSQTPSNKVTEKGKYVELRCDPISGHTALYWYRQSLGQGPEFLIYFQGTGAADDSGLPNDRFFAVRPEGSVSTLKIQRTERGDSAVYLCASSLTGGVKSPLHFGNGTRLTVT.

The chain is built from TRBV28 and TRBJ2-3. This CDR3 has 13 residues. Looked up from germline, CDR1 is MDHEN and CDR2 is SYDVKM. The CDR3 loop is CASSLPGPDTQYF.

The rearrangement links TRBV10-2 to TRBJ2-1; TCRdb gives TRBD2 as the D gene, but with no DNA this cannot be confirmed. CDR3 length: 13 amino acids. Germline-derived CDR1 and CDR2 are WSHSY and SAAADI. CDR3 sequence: CASSGGTLNEQFF.

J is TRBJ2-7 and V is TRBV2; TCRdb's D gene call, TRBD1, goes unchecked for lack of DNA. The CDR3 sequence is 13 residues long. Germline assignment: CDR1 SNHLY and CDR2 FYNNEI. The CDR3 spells CASGGTEAYEQYF.

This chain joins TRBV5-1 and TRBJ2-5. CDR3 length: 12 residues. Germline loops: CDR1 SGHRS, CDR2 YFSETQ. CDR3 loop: CASKTSQETQYF.

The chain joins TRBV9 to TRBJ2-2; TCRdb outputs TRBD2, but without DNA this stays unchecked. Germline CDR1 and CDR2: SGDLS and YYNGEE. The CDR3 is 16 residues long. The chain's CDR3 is CASSVRGSGGTGELFF.

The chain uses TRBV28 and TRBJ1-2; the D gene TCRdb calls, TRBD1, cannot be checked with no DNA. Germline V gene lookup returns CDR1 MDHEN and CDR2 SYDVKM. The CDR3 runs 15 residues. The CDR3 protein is CASSTYQGEGYGYTF.

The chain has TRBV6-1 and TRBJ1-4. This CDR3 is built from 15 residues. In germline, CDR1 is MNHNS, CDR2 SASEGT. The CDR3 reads CASSQPGRGNEKLFF.

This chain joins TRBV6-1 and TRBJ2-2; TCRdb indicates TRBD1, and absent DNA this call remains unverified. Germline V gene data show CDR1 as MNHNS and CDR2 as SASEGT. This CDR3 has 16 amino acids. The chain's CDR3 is CASSRYTGTGTGELFF.

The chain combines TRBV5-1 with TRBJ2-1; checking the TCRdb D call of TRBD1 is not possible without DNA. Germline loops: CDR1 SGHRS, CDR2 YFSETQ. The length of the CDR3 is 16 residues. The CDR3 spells CASRESGTGSYNEQFF.

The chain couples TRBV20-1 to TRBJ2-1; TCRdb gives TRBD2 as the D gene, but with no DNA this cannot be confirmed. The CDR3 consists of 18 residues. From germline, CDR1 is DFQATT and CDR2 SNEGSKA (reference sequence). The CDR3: CSATGRRSGGARNNEQFF.

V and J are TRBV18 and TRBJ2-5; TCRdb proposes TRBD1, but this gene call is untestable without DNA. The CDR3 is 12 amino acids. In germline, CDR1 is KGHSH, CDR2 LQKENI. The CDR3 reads CASSPGVQTQYF.

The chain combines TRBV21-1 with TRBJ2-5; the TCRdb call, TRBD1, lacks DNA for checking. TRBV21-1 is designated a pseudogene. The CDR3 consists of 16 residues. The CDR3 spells CASTPLRDRHQETQYF.

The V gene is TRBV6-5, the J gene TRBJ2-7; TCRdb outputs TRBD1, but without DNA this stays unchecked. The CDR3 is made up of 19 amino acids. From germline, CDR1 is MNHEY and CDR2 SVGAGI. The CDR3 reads CASSYLAPTSTGISYEQYF.